This is a list of T cell receptor beta chains from one sample in a study of shared clonotypes between healthy human individuals. The repertoire was sequenced with immunoSEQ multiplex PCR; TCRdb's copy has only in-frame clones and lacks some. The table lists roughly 2.5 million clones, roughly nine tenths of them singletons. Sequenced: naive CD4+ T cells sorted from blood. These receptors came from a man between 18 and 35 years old in good health. Both conserved end residues are part of each CDR3. D genes are given only for firm matches. Only some rows state a clone size, as once, few, many or a class for expanded clones.

NA	TRBV29-1	TRBJ2-3	TRBD2	CSVEVGTTGTDTQYF	TGCAGCGTTGAAGTGGGGACTACCGGCACAGATACGCAGTATTTT
NA	TRBV5-1	TRBJ2-3	TRBD1	CASSLGGQGYTDTQYF	TGCGCCAGCAGCTTGGGAGGACAGGGATACACAGATACGCAGTATTTT
NA	TRBV4-1	TRBJ1-1	NA	CASSQDGRENTEAFF	TGCGCCAGCAGCCAAGATGGGAGGGAGAACACTGAAGCTTTCTTT
NA	TRBV4-1	TRBJ1-1	TRBD1	CASSLTGTVNTEAFF	TGCGCCAGCAGCCTTACCGGGACAGTGAACACTGAAGCTTTCTTT
once	TRBV6-5	TRBJ2-7	NA	CASGRDYEQYF	TGTGCCAGCGGAAGAGACTACGAGCAGTACTTC
NA	TRBV25-1	TRBJ2-7	NA	CASTTGVSYEQYF	TGTGCCAGCACAACAGGCGTCTCCTACGAGCAGTACTTC
NA	TRBV6-5	TRBJ2-7	NA	CASRTTSYEQYF	TGTGCCAGCAGGACTACCTCCTACGAGCAGTACTTC
once	TRBV30	TRBJ2-7	NA	CAWTGRDEQYF	TGTGCCTGGACCGGGCGGGACGAGCAGTACTTC
NA	TRBV6-7	TRBJ1-4	NA	CAALVVTNEKLFF	TGTGCCGCTCTTGTGGTTACTAATGAAAAACTGTTTTTT
NA	TRBV5-1	TRBJ1-1	TRBD1	CASTLGQGITEAFF	TGCGCCAGCACCTTGGGACAGGGGATCACTGAAGCTTTCTTT
NA	TRBV15	TRBJ1-1	NA	CATSTPRAARDTEAFF	TGTGCCACCAGCACCCCCCGGGCAGCCAGAGACACTGAAGCTTTCTTT
NA	TRBV5-1	TRBJ1-4	NA	CASSLVGGGSEKLFF	TGCGCCAGCAGCTTGGTCGGGGGTGGGAGTGAAAAACTGTTTTTT
NA	TRBV7-9	TRBJ2-3	NA	CASSLNTQYF	TGTGCCAGCAGCCTTAATACGCAGTATTTT
NA	TRBV5-1	TRBJ1-1	NA	CASSLDPFQGGGTEAFF	TGCGCCAGCAGCTTGGACCCCTTCCAGGGCGGGGGCACTGAAGCTTTCTTT
once	TRBV6-1	TRBJ1-1	NA	CASRGGATNTEAFF	TGTGCCAGCAGGGGGGGGGCGACGAACACTGAAGCTTTCTTT
NA	TRBV18	TRBJ2-7	NA	CASSLSEGAGYEQYF	TGTGCCAGCTCCCTTAGCGAGGGGGCGGGGTACGAGCAGTACTTC
NA	TRBV9	TRBJ2-7	TRBD2	CASSKGLAGGPYEQYF	TGTGCCAGCAGCAAGGGACTAGCGGGAGGGCCGTACGAGCAGTACTTC
few	TRBV28	TRBJ1-2	TRBD1	CASLEGASPYGYTF	TGTGCCAGTCTGGAGGGGGCTTCACCCTATGGCTACACCTTC
NA	TRBV7-3	TRBJ2-1	TRBD2	CASSLTPRTSDGNEQFF	TGTGCCAGCAGCTTAACGCCTCGGACTAGCGACGGCAATGAGCAGTTCTTC
once	TRBV11-2	TRBJ2-1	NA	CASSSLAGQPQHEQFF	TGTGCCAGCAGCTCTTTGGCGGGACAGCCCCAGCATGAGCAGTTCTTC
NA	TRBV5-4	TRBJ2-1	TRBD1	CASSLEGANEQFF	TGTGCCAGCAGCTTGGAGGGGGCTAATGAGCAGTTCTTC
NA	TRBV18	TRBJ2-3	NA	CASSPITSSTDTQYF	TGTGCCAGCTCCCCAATCACCAGTAGCACAGATACGCAGTATTTT
NA	TRBV6-5	TRBJ2-3	NA	CASRGPGTDTQYF	TGTGCCAGCAGGGGTCCTGGCACAGATACGCAGTATTTT
NA	TRBV5-6	TRBJ1-1	NA	CASSWGAGTEAFF	TGTGCCAGCAGCTGGGGGGCGGGTACTGAAGCTTTCTTT
NA	TRBV6-1	TRBJ1-6	TRBD1	CASSEDRAYNSPLHF	TGTGCCAGCAGCGAGGACAGGGCCTATAATTCACCCCTCCACTTT
NA	TRBV5-4	TRBJ2-3	NA	CASSFSGGGTDTQYF	TGTGCCAGCAGCTTCAGTGGGGGTGGGACAGATACGCAGTATTTT
once	TRBV6-5	TRBJ2-5	NA	CASTRRFQETQYF	TGTGCCAGCACCCGGAGATTCCAAGAGACCCAGTACTTC
NA	TRBV5-6	TRBJ1-5	NA	CASSPGPSGIQPQHF	TGTGCCAGCAGCCCGGGGCCCTCCGGAATTCAGCCCCAGCATTTT
NA	TRBV7-6	TRBJ2-1	NA	CASSLGGEQFF	TGTGCCAGCAGCTTAGGGGGGGAGCAGTTCTTC
NA	TRBV29-1	TRBJ2-5	TRBD1	CSVWTDRGQETQYF	TGCAGCGTGTGGACCGACAGGGGACAAGAGACCCAGTACTTC
NA	TRBV5-5	TRBJ1-4	TRBD1	CASSSRQGVWEKLFF	TGTGCCAGCAGCTCCAGACAGGGGGTATGGGAAAAACTGTTTTTT
NA	TRBV7-8	TRBJ1-1	NA	CASSSGTRRGGAFF	TGTGCCAGCAGCTCAGGGACGAGGCGGGGGGGAGCTTTCTTT
NA	TRBV11-2	TRBJ2-5	TRBD2	CASSSLARGEETQYF	TGTGCCAGCAGCTCCTTGGCGCGGGGGGAAGAGACCCAGTACTTC
NA	TRBV13	TRBJ2-3	NA	CASSWGAGADTQYF	TGTGCCAGCAGCTGGGGAGCGGGCGCAGATACGCAGTATTTT
once	TRBV27	TRBJ2-2	NA	CASSGLRQTGELFF	TGTGCCAGCAGCGGGCTGAGGCAGACCGGGGAGCTGTTTTTT
once	TRBV4-3	TRBJ1-2	NA	CASSQERDSGYGYTF	TGCGCCAGCAGCCAAGAAAGGGATAGTGGCTATGGCTACACCTTC
NA	TRBV28	TRBJ1-2	NA	CASSLSGANYGYTF	TGTGCCAGCAGTTTGTCCGGGGCCAACTATGGCTACACCTTC
once	TRBV27	TRBJ2-2	TRBD1	CASSFYRGTGELFF	TGTGCCAGCAGTTTTTACAGGGGGACCGGGGAGCTGTTTTTT
few	TRBV2	TRBJ1-5	NA	CASSEPGVGNQPQHF	TGTGCCAGCAGTGAACCGGGAGTAGGGAATCAGCCCCAGCATTTT
NA	TRBV28	TRBJ2-7	NA	CASSPQGSYEQYF	TGTGCCAGCAGTCCCCAAGGCAGCTACGAGCAGTACTTC
NA	TRBV25-1	TRBJ2-1	NA	CASTRTRTSNEQFF	TGTGCCAGCACCCGAACCAGGACTTCCAATGAGCAGTTCTTC
NA	TRBV6-6	TRBJ2-5	NA	CASKGAGGQETQYF	TGTGCCAGCAAGGGAGCGGGTGGCCAAGAGACCCAGTACTTC
NA	TRBV7-2	TRBJ1-1	NA	CASSFGTTNTEAFF	TGTGCCAGCAGCTTCGGGACAACGAACACTGAAGCTTTCTTT
NA	TRBV18	TRBJ2-7	NA	CASSRSREGTYEQYF	TGTGCCAGCTCAAGGAGCAGGGAAGGGACGTACGAGCAGTACTTC
NA	TRBV6-5	TRBJ1-4	NA	CASSLRGNEKLFF	TGTGCCAGCAGTCTCCGGGGAAATGAAAAACTGTTTTTT
NA	TRBV19	TRBJ2-5	NA	CASRDDSGSPGETQYF	TGTGCCAGTAGGGACGATAGCGGATCTCCGGGAGAGACCCAGTACTTC
NA	TRBV10-3	TRBJ2-3	TRBD2	CAISERAGTSTDTQYF	TGTGCCATCAGTGAACGAGCGGGAACTAGCACAGATACGCAGTATTTT
NA	TRBV9	TRBJ1-1	TRBD1	CASSLKGALNTEAFF	TGTGCCAGCAGCCTTAAGGGGGCGTTAAACACTGAAGCTTTCTTT
NA	TRBV6-1	TRBJ2-2	TRBD2	CASSLGLGSTGELFF	TGTGCCAGCAGTCTAGGACTAGGCAGCACCGGGGAGCTGTTTTTT
NA	TRBV7-2	TRBJ1-5	NA	CASSPHGRGINQPQHF	TGTGCCAGCAGCCCGCATGGCCGGGGAATCAATCAGCCCCAGCATTTT
NA	TRBV6-6	TRBJ2-5	TRBD2	CASSPGLAAGETQYF	TGTGCCAGCAGTCCGGGACTAGCGGCCGGTGAGACCCAGTACTTC
NA	TRBV11-2	TRBJ2-7	TRBD2	CASSAIAGADEQYF	TGTGCCAGCAGCGCGATAGCGGGAGCGGATGAGCAGTACTTC